The 6 T cell receptor beta chains below come from one sample, sequenced in a study of CD8 T cells in ankylosing spondylitis. For these receptors, no antigen is known. Study observations and caveats: It appeared that ankylosing spondylitis blood was characterized by a TCR beta motif of several highly homologous variants.

TCRdb redid the calling of the 5' RACE reads with MiXCR, one entry per CDR3 protein. In the table there are about 540,000 distinct CDR3 sequences, 12% of which are singletons. The source material was blood, either unsorted or a sorted T cell fraction (not recorded which). The receptors shown here come from a male donor with ankylosing spondylitis.

This clonotype was picked up a small number of times. The V gene is TRBV7-7, the J gene TRBJ2-2; the match to TRBD2 covers 9 bases. The germline gives CDR1 SSHAT, CDR2 FNYEAQ (reference sequence). The V segment lost 5 bases and the J segment 3 bases; nucleotides outside the gene matches: 10. The CDR3 is 17 amino acids. CDR3 sequence (DNA): TGTGCCAGCAGCCGGACGGTAGCGGGAGCGGACACCGGGGAGCTGTTTTTT. Translated: CASSRTVAGADTGELFF.

This clonotype has only a few counts. The chain combines TRBV12-3 or TRBV12-4 with TRBJ1-2; tentatively, D is TRBD1 (5 bases). V was shortened by 6 bases and J by 4 bases, with 15 bases between the two germline ends. This CDR3 region has 14 residues. The CDR3 DNA is TGTGCCAGCAGCCGATCCCGGGACGTCTATGGCTACACCTTC. It specifies CASSRSRDVYGYTF.

The V gene is TRBV11-2, the J gene TRBJ2-2, with 9 nucleotides matching TRBD1. Per germline, CDR1 SGHAT and CDR2 FQNNGV. Trimming removed 2 bases from V and 14 bases from J; junction bases left unmatched: 12. This CDR3 region has 15 residues. CDR3 coding DNA: TGTGCCAGCAGCTTACAACAGGGGGCGTACTGGAAACTGTTTTTT. This translates into CASSLQQGAYWKLFF.

J is TRBJ2-5 and V is TRBV20-1; either TRBD1 or TRBD2 may supply D (5 bases each). The V gene's germline CDR1 is DFQATT and CDR2 SNEGSKA (reference sequence). The ends were cut back, 2 bases at V and 0 bases at J, with 7 bases in the middle. The CDR3 length is 13 residues. The CDR3 here is CSARSGHQETQYF. The CDR3, as DNA: TGCAGTGCTAGATCGGGACACCAAGAGACCCAGTACTTC.

The chain joins TRBV4-2 to TRBJ1-3; 8 bases are a match to TRBD1. The CDR3 runs to 18 residues. Germline trimming cut 0 bases from V and 3 bases from J; bases unmatched to any gene: 10. Germline CDR1 is LGHNA and CDR2 is YNFKEQ. The DNA of the CDR3 is TGTGCCAGCAGCCAAGAGCCACAGGGGGGCGCGGGTGGAAACACCATATATTTT. This gives the protein CASSQEPQGGAGGNTIYF.

The chain joins TRBV5-1 to TRBJ2-1, with 10 nucleotides matching TRBD2. Germline lookup yields CDR1 SGHRS and CDR2 YFSETQ. V was clipped by 4 bases and J by 1 base; unmatched bases: 5. The CDR3 contains 16 residues. The CDR3 nucleotides are TGCGCCAGCAGCCCGATGACTAGCGGGTCCTACAATGAGCAGTTCTTC. Encoded protein: CASSPMTSGSYNEQFF.